Listed here are 32 T cell receptor beta chains from one sample, sequenced in a study of blood T cell repertoires in COVID-19. Measured with immunoSEQ multiplex PCR; TCRdb has only the in-frame clones, and not every one. The data contain fewer than 450,000 clones, roughly 87% of them singletons. Sequences were obtained from PBMCs or T cells enriched from blood (not recorded which). These receptors all stem from a man younger than 30 who had recovered from COVID-19.

This clone was found a few times. The chain has TRBV12-3 or TRBV12-4 and TRBJ1-4, with D perhaps TRBD1 (5 bases). Trimming pared 1 base from V and 10 bases from J, leaving 10 bases between. The CDR3 covers 13 residues. CDR3 DNA: TGTGCCAGCAGTTTAGGGGGGGTAGCAAAACTGTTTTTT. Its translation is CASSLGGVAKLFF.

V gene TRBV2 combines with J gene TRBJ2-1; 7 nucleotides agree with TRBD1. The germline V gene has CDR1 SNHLY and CDR2 FYNNEI. V was pared by 3 bases and J by 4 bases, with 6 bases of the junction left unmatched. There are 15 residues in the CDR3. The CDR3 reads CASSDGRGSYNEQFF. The DNA of the CDR3 is TGTGCCAGCAGTGATGGCAGGGGGTCTTACAATGAGCAGTTCTTC.

The rearrangement links TRBV5-1 to TRBJ2-5; tentative D call: TRBD2 (7 bases). The CDR3 has 16 residues. Germline V lookup: CDR1 SGHRS, CDR2 YFSETQ. Trimming stripped 4 bases from V and 3 bases from J, with 19 bases between. The CDR3: CASSPGVGGPEETQYF. The CDR3, as DNA: TGCGCCAGCAGCCCCGGTGTCGGGGGGCCTGAAGAGACCCAGTACTTC.

Only a few counts were recorded for this clone. The V call is TRBV13, the J call TRBJ2-7; a possible D gene is TRBD1 (5 bases). Germline V gene lookup returns CDR1 PRHDT and CDR2 FYEKMQ (reference sequence). The V end lost 3 bases, the J end lost 3 bases, and 12 bases lay between the germline ends. This CDR3 comprises 14 residues. CDR3 coding DNA: TGTGCCAGCAGCTTCAAGCAGGGATACTACGAGCAGTACTTC. Residues: CASSFKQGYYEQYF.

This clone has only one observation. The chain is built from TRBV30 and TRBJ2-3, with D unclear. This CDR3 has 13 amino acids. From germline, CDR1 is GTSNPN and CDR2 SVGIG (reference sequence). Deletions cut 7 bases from V and 0 bases from J, with 11 bases between. Here the CDR3 reads CASYLLSTDTQYF. DNA for the CDR3: TGTGCCTCGTATCTCCTCAGCACAGATACGCAGTATTTT.

Notes on this clone: The sample contains more than one DNA sequence encoding this CDR3. J is TRBJ2-7 and V is TRBV18; TRBD1 might be the D (5 bases). This CDR3 is built from 12 residues. Trimming left V 2 bases short and J 4 bases short, with 6 bases between. In germline, CDR1 is KGHSH, CDR2 LQKENI. The CDR3 DNA sequence: TGTGCCAGCTCACCAACAGGTTACGAGCAGTACTTC. It translates to CASSPTGYEQYF. Full variable domain (rest looked up from reference TRBV18 and TRBJ2-7): NAGVMQNPRHLVRRRGQEARLRCSPMKGHSHVYWYRQLPEEGLKFMVYLQKENIIDESGMPKERFSAEFPKEGPSILRIQQVVRGDSAAYFCASSPTGYEQYFGPGTRLTVT.

V gene TRBV12-3 or TRBV12-4 combines with J gene TRBJ1-6; perhaps TRBD1 as D (5 bases). V lost 3 bases and J lost 10, with 10 bases in between. CDR3 length: 13 residues. The CDR3 nucleotides read TGTGCCAGCAGTTTCAAGGGGAACTCACCCCTCCACTTT. Its protein is CASSFKGNSPLHF.

The chain has TRBV9 and TRBJ1-1, with D unclear. V was shortened by 4 bases and J by 4 bases, with 14 bases between the two germline ends. Germline loops: CDR1 SGDLS, CDR2 YYNGEE. CDR3 length equals 14 residues. The CDR3 DNA is TGTGCCAGCAGCTCACCAAGCTTCGGCACTGAAGCTTTCTTT. This encodes CASSSPSFGTEAFF.

This sequence joins TRBV3-1 (or the pseudogene TRBV3-2) and TRBJ1-3; D gene ambiguous. From germline, CDR1 is LGHDT and CDR2 YNNKEL (reference sequence). This CDR3 is 15 amino acids long. The V gene lost 1 base and the J gene lost 0 bases, with 7 bases spanning the gap. The CDR3 DNA is TGTGCCAGCAGCCAAGTTGGAGGCTCTGGAAACACCATATATTTT. Encoded protein: CASSQVGGSGNTIYF.

The chain recombines TRBV27 with TRBJ1-3; D is possibly TRBD1 (5 bases). The CDR3 has 14 amino acids. Between the trimmed V and J ends, which lost 7 bases and 0 bases, there was a span of 10 bases. CDR1 and CDR2 from the germline V gene are MNHEY and SMNVEV (reference sequence). The CDR3 loop reads CASKEGSSGNTIYF. The CDR3 bases are TGTGCCAGCAAGGAGGGGAGCTCTGGAAACACCATATATTTT.

The chain joins TRBV2 to TRBJ1-1; D remains unclear. Germline CDR1 reads SNHLY; CDR2 reads FYNNEI. The V gene lost 4 bases and the J gene lost 1 base, with 7 bases spanning the gap. This CDR3 has 13 residues. In DNA, the CDR3 is TGTGCCAGCAGTGGGGCCCCGAACACTGAAGCTTTCTTT. Amino acids: CASSGAPNTEAFF.

The rearrangement uses TRBV5-6 and TRBJ1-1; D perhaps matches TRBD1 (6 bases). Germline CDR1 and CDR2: SGHDT and YYEEEE. Trimming took off 0 bases at V and 3 bases at J, with 9 bases between the two ends. CDR3 length: 14 residues. In nucleotides, the CDR3 is TGTGCCAGCAGCTTGGGGTCAGGGGACACTGAAGCTTTCTTT. Protein: CASSLGSGDTEAFF.

The gene calls are TRBV5-1 and TRBJ2-7; a possible D gene is TRBD1 (6 bases). Trimming took off 3 bases at V and 2 bases at J, with 12 bases between the two ends. Germline assignment: CDR1 SGHRS and CDR2 YFSETQ. This CDR3 is built from 14 residues. The CDR3 sequence is CASSSRDTAYEQYF. Written as DNA, the CDR3 is TGCGCCAGCAGCTCCCGGGACACAGCCTACGAGCAGTACTTC.

The V gene is TRBV19, the J gene TRBJ1-2; TRBD1 agrees at 7 bases. The V gene end was trimmed by 6 bases and the J gene end by 3 bases; junction bases not matched to a gene: 10. Germline-derived CDR1 and CDR2 are LNHDA and SQIVND (reference sequence). This CDR3 is 15 amino acids long. The CDR3 loop reads CASSLQGDLYYGYTF. The CDR3 coding sequence is TGTGCCAGTAGCCTGCAGGGGGATCTCTACTATGGCTACACCTTC.

A single count supports this clone. CDR3 coding DNA: TGTGCCAGCAGCCTAGGTATAAACAGGGTCTCTGGAAACACCATATATTTT. Translation gives CASSLGINRVSGNTIYF. This chain links TRBV7-9 with TRBJ1-3, with TRBD1 as a possible D gene (6 bases). The germline gives CDR1 SEHNR, CDR2 FQNEAQ (reference sequence). V was cut by 5 bases and J by 0 bases, with 17 bases left in between. CDR3 size: 17 residues.

The chain is built from TRBV29-1 and TRBJ1-2; TRBD1 is a possible D gene (6 bases). Trimming cost V 3 bases and J 7 bases, with 12 bases left between them. Germline V gene lookup returns CDR1 SQVTM and CDR2 ANQGSEA. The CDR3 is 12 amino acids. CDR3 DNA: TGCAGCGTTGACACTACAGGGAGTGGCTACACCTTC. Protein sequence: CSVDTTGSGYTF. Full variable domain (missing parts from reference TRBV29-1 and TRBJ1-2): SAVISQKPSRDICQRGTSLTIQCQVDSQVTMMFWYRQQPGQSLTLIATANQGSEATYESGFVIDKFPISRPNLTFSTLTVSNMSPEDSSIYLCSVDTTGSGYTFGSGTRLTVV.

This clone showed up just once. This chain uses TRBV7-9 with TRBJ2-7; D is perhaps TRBD1 (6 bases). The germline CDR1 and CDR2 sequences are SEHNR and FQNEAQ (reference sequence). CDR3 length: 13 amino acids. V was cut by 5 bases and J by 2 bases, with 10 bases left in between. The DNA of the CDR3 is TGTGCCAGCAGCGTGGGACAACCCTACGAGCAGTACTTC. Its protein product is CASSVGQPYEQYF.

The chain recombines TRBV5-1 with TRBJ1-1; D unresolved. CDR3 length equals 17 residues. Trimming cost V 2 bases and J 4 bases, with 21 bases left between them. CDR1 is SGHRS and CDR2 is YFSETQ in the germline V gene. In nucleotides, the CDR3 is TGCGCCAGCAGCTTTCTCGTATCCGCTTCGCCAGGCACTGAAGCTTTCTTT. Residues: CASSFLVSASPGTEAFF.

The chain recombines TRBV5-1 with TRBJ2-1; maybe TRBD2 (6 bases). The CDR3 spans 17 residues. Trimming stripped 4 bases from V and 0 bases from J, with 17 bases between. Germline CDR1 SGHRS, CDR2 YFSETQ. The CDR3 loop is CASSVDLATTSYNEQFF. The DNA for the CDR3 is TGCGCCAGCAGCGTGGATCTAGCGACCACCTCCTACAATGAGCAGTTCTTC.

The chain carries TRBV28 and TRBJ2-7, with D possibly TRBD2 on 6 matching bases. Deletions cut 5 bases from V and 0 bases from J, with 14 bases between. The CDR3 runs 15 residues. Germline CDR1 MDHEN, CDR2 SYDVKM. CDR3 in DNA: TGTGCCAGCAGTCACGCTAGCGCTAGCTCCTACGAGCAGTACTTC. It codes for CASSHASASSYEQYF.

The V and J genes are TRBV11-2 and TRBJ1-1; TRBD1 is a possible D gene (5 bases). CDR1 is SGHAT, CDR2 FQNNGV, per germline. The V end was cut by 1 base, the J end by 1 base, with 10 bases between. The CDR3 consists of 15 residues. CDR3 amino acids: CASSLGGEWNTEAFF. The CDR3 DNA reads TGTGCCAGCAGCTTAGGGGGGGAGTGGAACACTGAAGCTTTCTTT.

In nucleotides, the CDR3 is TGTGCCAGCAGCCCCCTGGGAGGGCCTAGCACAGATACGCAGTATTTT. Protein product: CASSPLGGPSTDTQYF. The chain carries TRBV7-9 and TRBJ2-3; TRBD2 matches 7 bases. Germline V CDR1 and CDR2: SEHNR, FQNEAQ (reference sequence). The CDR3 contains 16 residues. Trimming cost V 5 bases and J 0 bases; bases outside gene matches: 8.

The chain uses TRBV20-1 and TRBJ2-1; maybe TRBD1 (5 bases). V was shortened by 3 bases and J by 2 bases, with 11 bases between the two germline ends. The CDR3 covers 14 residues. CDR1 is DFQATT, CDR2 SNEGSKA, per germline (reference sequence). The CDR3: CSASWPTAYNEQFF. DNA of the CDR3: TGCAGTGCTAGTTGGCCGACAGCCTACAATGAGCAGTTCTTC.

J is TRBJ1-2 and V is TRBV5-6; weak D call: TRBD1 (6 bases). The germline gives CDR1 SGHDT, CDR2 YYEEEE. The CDR3 consists of 14 residues. V was pared by 1 base and J by 4 bases, with 11 bases between. The CDR3 DNA is TGTGCCAGCAGCTTGATGGGGGACACCTATGGCTACACCTTC. This gives the protein CASSLMGDTYGYTF.

The chain employs TRBV7-9 and TRBJ1-2, with D unclear. The V and J ends lost 5 bases and 2 bases respectively, with 9 bases between them. The CDR3 length is 13 residues. The germline gives CDR1 SEHNR, CDR2 FQNEAQ (reference sequence). CDR3 loop: CASSKGGNYGYTF. In nucleotides, the CDR3 is TGTGCCAGCAGCAAGGGAGGAAACTATGGCTACACCTTC. Using reference TRBV7-9 and TRBJ1-2 for the parts outside the CDR3, the full variable domain is DTGVSQNPRHKITKRGQNVTFRCDPISEHNRLYWYRQTLGQGPEFLTYFQNEAQLEKSRLLSDRFSAERPKGSFSTLEIQRTEQGDSAMYLCASSKGGNYGYTFGSGTRLTVV.

In the case of this clone: Additional DNA sequences in this sample encode the identical CDR3. CDR3 region: CASSVGQGAQPQHF. The CDR3 DNA is TGTGCCAGCAGCGTAGGACAGGGAGCTCAGCCCCAGCATTTT. This chain uses TRBV9 with TRBJ1-5, with 7 bases aligning to TRBD1. Trimming cost V 0 bases and J 6 bases; bases outside gene matches: 3. The CDR3 has 14 amino acids. Per the germline V gene, CDR1 is SGDLS and CDR2 is YYNGEE.

This clone has just one count. V is TRBV5-4 and J is TRBJ2-7, with 8 bases identical to TRBD2. Germline lookup yields CDR1 SGHNT and CDR2 YYREEE (reference sequence). The V segment lost 4 bases and the J segment 0 bases; nucleotides outside the gene matches: 6. There are 15 residues in the CDR3. CDR3 nucleotides: TGTGCCAGCAGCCCGGGGGGGGAGTCCTCCTACGAGCAGTACTTC. Protein sequence: CASSPGGESSYEQYF.

The CDR3 nucleotides read TGTGCCAGCTCACCCTCTTTGACAGATGGCTACACCTTC. Amino acid sequence: CASSPSLTDGYTF. This rearrangement joins TRBV18 to TRBJ1-2; TRBD1 is a possible D gene (5 bases). Between the trimmed V and J ends, which lost 3 bases and 6 bases, there was a span of 11 bases. CDR3 length: 13 amino acids. Germline V gene data show CDR1 as KGHSH and CDR2 as LQKENI.

The chain carries TRBV7-2 and TRBJ1-5; D may be TRBD1 (6 bases). The CDR3 has 13 residues. V lost 5 bases, J lost 3 bases, and 8 bases lay in between. Germline V gene sequence: CDR1 SGHTA, CDR2 FQGNSA. The CDR3 loop is CASSPGHNQPQHF. CDR3 DNA sequence: TGTGCCAGCAGCCCGGGACACAATCAGCCCCAGCATTTT.

The chain uses TRBV27 and TRBJ2-1, with 12 positions matching TRBD2. V dropped 5 bases and J dropped 4; count of bases not matched to a gene: 9. Per germline, CDR1 MNHEY and CDR2 SMNVEV (reference sequence). The CDR3 is 17 residues long. The CDR3 DNA reads as TGTGCCAGCAGTAAGCTAGCGGGAGGGTTTATGTACAATGAGCAGTTCTTC. Its translation: CASSKLAGGFMYNEQFF.

V gene TRBV18 combines with J gene TRBJ2-7; maybe TRBD1 (6 bases). CDR1 is KGHSH and CDR2 is LQKENI in the germline V gene. This CDR3 is built from 12 residues. V was pared by 3 bases and J by 12 bases, with 15 bases between. CDR3 loop: CASSPLTGWLYF. In nucleotides, the CDR3 is TGTGCCAGCTCACCTCTTACAGGGTGGCTGTACTTC.

This clone was observed a single time. The chain is built from TRBV16 and TRBJ1-5; D gene uncertain. Germline loops: CDR1 KGHSY, CDR2 FQNENV. The CDR3 consists of 14 residues. V was pared by 4 bases and J by 0 bases, with 7 bases between. The DNA for the CDR3 is TGTGCCAGCAGCCCGGGATTTAGCAATCAGCCCCAGCATTTT. Amino acids: CASSPGFSNQPQHF.